These T cell receptor beta chains were read from a single sample in a study of cytomegalovirus exposure and HLA in healthy donors. The method was immunoSEQ multiplex PCR; TCRdb's version includes in-frame clones alone and lacks a portion of them. Of 150,000 or so clones listed, just under 80% are singletons. Sample: PBMCs. The source of these receptors is a woman between 40 and 50 years old in good health and CMV-seropositive. Both conserved end residues are trimmed from each CDR3.

CDR3 protein	V gene
AWKIGGITEAF	TRBV30
ASSLDRGTVYGYT	TRBV11-2
ASSYGGVLWEQY	TRBV6-5
ASSSGLRSGDTEAF	TRBV7-2
ASSLSAGSYNSPLH	TRBV28
ASSLAGGVTDTQY	TRBV7-9
ASSPQGQGGSYGYT	TRBV7-2
ASSAPLAGLWENEQF	TRBV28
ASSIGRIDGNTIY	TRBV19
ATRDGGPGNTIY	TRBV15
ASSPDGKNTEAF	TRBV5-1
ASSSTGVGEKLF	TRBV5-6
AWSVGSNQPQH	TRBV30
ASSYRGGGYNEQF	TRBV5-1
ASSFRGSSEQY	TRBV7-8
ASSGDRSSLNEQF	TRBV7-9
ASSYGRGYEQY	TRBV6-5
ASSQGGGRNEQF	TRBV4-1
ASSFGRQGYTGELF	TRBV7-2
AWSVAGTSTDTQY	TRBV30
ASSSPVVGTEAF	TRBV11-2
ASSYPGAGPYGYT	TRBV6-5
ASRLQGIYEQY	TRBV28
ASSLDPGGRDTQY	TRBV7-2